This passage covers 2 T cell receptor beta chains from one sample sequenced in a study of cytomegalovirus exposure and HLA in healthy donors. PCR amplification relied on 60 Vbeta primers (plus 13 Jbeta primers). Libraries were prepared by immunoSEQ multiplex PCR; TCRdb keeps only in-frame clonotypes and omits some of them. The sample includes some 110,000 clones, roughly three quarters of them seen just once. The sample was PBMCs. The receptors were sampled from a woman aged 40 to 50 in good health and CMV-seronegative.

The chain carries TRBV5-1 and TRBJ2-7, with 14 bases lining up with TRBD2. The CDR3 is 16 amino acids. Germline CDR1 reads SGHRS; CDR2 reads YFSETQ. Losses at the gene ends were 2 bases for V and 4 bases for J; bases not matched to a gene: 5. This CDR3 is CASSFSRLAGGYEQYF. The DNA for the CDR3 is TGCGCCAGCAGCTTCTCGAGACTAGCGGGAGGGTACGAGCAGTACTTC.

This sequence joins TRBV27 and TRBJ1-2; D gene uncertain. V gave up 6 bases and J gave up 3 bases, with 17 bases separating them. The CDR3 is 15 amino acids. The germline V gene has CDR1 MNHEY and CDR2 SMNVEV (reference sequence). CDR3 region: CASRGQTIGDYGYTF. The CDR3 coding sequence is TGTGCCAGCAGGGGCCAAACGATCGGTGACTATGGCTACACCTTC.